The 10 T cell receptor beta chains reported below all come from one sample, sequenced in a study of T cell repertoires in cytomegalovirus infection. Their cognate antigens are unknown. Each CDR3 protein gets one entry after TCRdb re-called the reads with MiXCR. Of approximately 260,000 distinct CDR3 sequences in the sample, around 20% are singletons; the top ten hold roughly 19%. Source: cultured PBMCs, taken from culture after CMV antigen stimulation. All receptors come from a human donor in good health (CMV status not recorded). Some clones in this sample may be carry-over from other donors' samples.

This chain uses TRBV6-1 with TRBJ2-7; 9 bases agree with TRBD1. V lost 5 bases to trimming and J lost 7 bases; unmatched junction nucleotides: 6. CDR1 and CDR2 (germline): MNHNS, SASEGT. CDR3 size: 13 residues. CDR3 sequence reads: CASSYGGTGEQYV. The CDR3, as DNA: TGTGCCAGCAGTTACGGTGGGACAGGGGAGCAGTACGTC.

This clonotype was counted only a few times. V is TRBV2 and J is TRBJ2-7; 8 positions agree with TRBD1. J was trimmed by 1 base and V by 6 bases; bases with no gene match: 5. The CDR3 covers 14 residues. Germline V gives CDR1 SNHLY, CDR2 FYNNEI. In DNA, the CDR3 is TGTGCCAGCAGGTTCGGGACAGGTTCCTACGAGCAGTACGTC. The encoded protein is CASRFGTGSYEQYV.

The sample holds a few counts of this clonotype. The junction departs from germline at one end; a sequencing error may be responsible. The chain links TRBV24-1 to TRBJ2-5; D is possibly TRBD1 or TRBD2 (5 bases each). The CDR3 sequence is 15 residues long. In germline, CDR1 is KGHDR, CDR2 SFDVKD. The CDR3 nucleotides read TGTGCCACCAGTAGTCGGGACCAATACCAGGAGACCCAGTACTTC. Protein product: CATSSRDQYQETQYF.

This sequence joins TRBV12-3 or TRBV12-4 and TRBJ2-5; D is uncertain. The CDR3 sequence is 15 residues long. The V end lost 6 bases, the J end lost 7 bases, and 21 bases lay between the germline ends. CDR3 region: CASSSPGPQRATQYF. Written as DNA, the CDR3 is TGTGCCAGCAGCTCCCCCGGTCCACAAAGGGCGACCCAGTACTTC.

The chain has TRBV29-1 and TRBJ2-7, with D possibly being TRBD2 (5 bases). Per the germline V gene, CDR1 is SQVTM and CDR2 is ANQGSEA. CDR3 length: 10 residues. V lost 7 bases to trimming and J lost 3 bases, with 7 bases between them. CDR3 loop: CSDAGYEQYV. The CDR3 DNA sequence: TGCAGCGACGCGGGCTACGAGCAGTACGTC.

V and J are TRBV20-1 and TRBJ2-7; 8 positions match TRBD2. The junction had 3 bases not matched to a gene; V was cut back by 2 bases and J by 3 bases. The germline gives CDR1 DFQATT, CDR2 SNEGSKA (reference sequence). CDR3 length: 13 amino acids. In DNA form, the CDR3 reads TGCAGTGCTAGACCGGGACTAGACTACGAGCAGTACTTC. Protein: CSARPGLDYEQYF.

The chain's CDR3 is CASSSPRLAEFYNEQFF. Here the CDR3 DNA reads TGTGCCAGCAGCTCCCCAAGACTAGCGGAGTTTTACAATGAGCAGTTCTTC. The chain combines TRBV11-2 with TRBJ2-1; TRBD2 agrees at 9 bases. This CDR3 is built from 17 residues. V was clipped by 4 bases and J by 4 bases; unmatched bases: 11. CDR1 is SGHAT and CDR2 is FQNNGV in the germline V gene. The whole variable domain, remainder taken from reference TRBV11-2 and TRBJ2-1, is EAGVAQSPRYKIIEKRQSVAFWCNPISGHATLYWYQQILGQGPKLLIQFQNNGVVDDSQLPKDRFSAERLKGVDSTLKIQPAKLEDSAVYLCASSSPRLAEFYNEQFFGPGTRLTVL.

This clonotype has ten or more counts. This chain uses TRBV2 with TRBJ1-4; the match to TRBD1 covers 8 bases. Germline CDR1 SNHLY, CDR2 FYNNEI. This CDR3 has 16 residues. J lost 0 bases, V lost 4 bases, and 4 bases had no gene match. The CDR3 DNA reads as TGTGCCAGCAGTGGGACAGGGTCTGCAACTAATGAAAAACTGTTTTTT. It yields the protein CASSGTGSATNEKLFF. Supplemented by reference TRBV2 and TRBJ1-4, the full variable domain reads EPEVTQTPSHQVTQMGQEVILRCVPISNHLYFYWYRQILGQKVEFLVSFYNNEISEKSEIFDDQFSVERPDGSNFTLKIRSTKLEDSAMYFCASSGTGSATNEKLFFGSGTQLSVL.

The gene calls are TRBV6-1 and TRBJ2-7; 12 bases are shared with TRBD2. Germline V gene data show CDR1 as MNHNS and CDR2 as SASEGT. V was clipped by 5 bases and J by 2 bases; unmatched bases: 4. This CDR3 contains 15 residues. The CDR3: CASSSGLAGTYEQYF. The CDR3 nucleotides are TGTGCCAGCAGTTCGGGACTAGCGGGTACCTACGAGCAGTACTTC.

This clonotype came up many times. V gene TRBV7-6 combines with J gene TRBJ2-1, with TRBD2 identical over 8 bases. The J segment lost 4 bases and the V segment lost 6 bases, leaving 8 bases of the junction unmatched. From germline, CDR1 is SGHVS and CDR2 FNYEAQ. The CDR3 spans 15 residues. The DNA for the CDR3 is TGTGCCAGCAGATCCGGGACTAGTTATTACAATGAGCAGTTCTTC. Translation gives CASRSGTSYYNEQFF. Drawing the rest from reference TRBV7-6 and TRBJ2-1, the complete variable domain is GAGVSQSPRYKVTKRGQDVALRCDPISGHVSLYWYRQALGQGPEFLTYFNYEAQQDKSGLPNDRFSAERPEGSISTLTIQRTEQRDSAMYRCASRSGTSYYNEQFFGPGTRLTVL.